This TCR beta chain was captured by sequencing in a study of cytomegalovirus exposure and HLA in healthy donors. Notes on the study in general: Across donors, most TCRs were seen rarely, yet some public ones were widespread.

This clone occurred once. Its antigen is unidentified. The study ran its PCR with 60 Vbeta and 13 Jbeta primers. The data were produced by immunoSEQ multiplex PCR, yet TCRdb's version contains in-frame clones alone and is incomplete. The sample lists under 200,000 clones; approximately 78% were seen once. Per germline, CDR1 SGHTA and CDR2 FQGNSA. This CDR3 region has 13 residues. Trimming removed 2 bases from V and 15 bases from J, with 17 bases in between. Donors were nominally healthy when sampled, though unrecorded immune exposures were likely. Material for sequencing was PBMCs. This sequence joins TRBV7-2 and TRBJ2-1; unclear D gene. This TCR came from a young woman in good health and CMV-seropositive. The DNA for the CDR3 is TGTGCCAGCAGCTTATCGTATCGCGGAGTTCTGTTCTTC. The encoded protein is CASSLSYRGVLFF.